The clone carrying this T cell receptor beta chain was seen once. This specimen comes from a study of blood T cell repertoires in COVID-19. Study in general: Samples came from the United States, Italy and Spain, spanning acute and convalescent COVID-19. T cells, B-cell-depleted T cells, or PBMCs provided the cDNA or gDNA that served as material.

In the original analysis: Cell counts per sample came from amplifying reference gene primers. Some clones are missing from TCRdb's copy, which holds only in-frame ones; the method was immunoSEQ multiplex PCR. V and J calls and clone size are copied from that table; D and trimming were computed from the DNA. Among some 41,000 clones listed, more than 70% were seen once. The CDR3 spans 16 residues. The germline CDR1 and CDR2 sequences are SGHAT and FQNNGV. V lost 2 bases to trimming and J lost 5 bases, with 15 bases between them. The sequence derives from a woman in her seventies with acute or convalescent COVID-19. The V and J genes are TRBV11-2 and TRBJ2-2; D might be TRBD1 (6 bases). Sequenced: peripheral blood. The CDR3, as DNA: TGTGCCAGCAGCTTATTCCAGGGGATAGTTACCGGGGAGCTGTTTTTT. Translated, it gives CASSLFQGIVTGELFF.